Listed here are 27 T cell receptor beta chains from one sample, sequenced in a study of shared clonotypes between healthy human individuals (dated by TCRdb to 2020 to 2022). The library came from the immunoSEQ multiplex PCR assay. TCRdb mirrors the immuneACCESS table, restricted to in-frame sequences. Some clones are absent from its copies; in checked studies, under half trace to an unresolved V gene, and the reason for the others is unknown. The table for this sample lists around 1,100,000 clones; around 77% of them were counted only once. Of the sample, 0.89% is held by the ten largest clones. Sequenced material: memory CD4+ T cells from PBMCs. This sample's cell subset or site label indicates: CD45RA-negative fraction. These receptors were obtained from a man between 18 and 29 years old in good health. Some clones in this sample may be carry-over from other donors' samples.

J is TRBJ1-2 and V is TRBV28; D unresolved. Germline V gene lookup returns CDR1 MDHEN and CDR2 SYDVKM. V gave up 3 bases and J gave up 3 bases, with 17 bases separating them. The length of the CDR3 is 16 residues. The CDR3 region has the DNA TGTGCCAGCAGTTTCCCCATCATGGCGGTGGACTATGGCTACACCTTC. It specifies CASSFPIMAVDYGYTF.

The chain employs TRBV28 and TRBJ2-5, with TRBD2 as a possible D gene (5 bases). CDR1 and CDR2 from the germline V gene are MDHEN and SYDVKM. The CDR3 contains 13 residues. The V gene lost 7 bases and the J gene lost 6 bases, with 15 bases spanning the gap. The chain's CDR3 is CASTSAARKTQYF. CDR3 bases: TGTGCCAGCACCTCAGCGGCCAGGAAGACCCAGTACTTC.

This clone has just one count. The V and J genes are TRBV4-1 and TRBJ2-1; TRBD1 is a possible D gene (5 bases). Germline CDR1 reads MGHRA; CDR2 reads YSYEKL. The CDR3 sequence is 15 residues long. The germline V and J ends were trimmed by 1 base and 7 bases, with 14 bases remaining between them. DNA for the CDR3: TGCGCCAGCAGCCAAGGTTCAAAGGGGCTAAATGAGCAGTTCTTC. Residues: CASSQGSKGLNEQFF.

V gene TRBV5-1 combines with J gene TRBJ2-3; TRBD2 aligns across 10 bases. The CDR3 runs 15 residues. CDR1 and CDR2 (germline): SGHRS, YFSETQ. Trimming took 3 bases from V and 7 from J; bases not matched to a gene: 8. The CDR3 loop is CASSWGASGSNTQYF. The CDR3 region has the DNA TGCGCCAGCAGCTGGGGGGCTAGCGGGAGCAATACGCAGTATTTT.

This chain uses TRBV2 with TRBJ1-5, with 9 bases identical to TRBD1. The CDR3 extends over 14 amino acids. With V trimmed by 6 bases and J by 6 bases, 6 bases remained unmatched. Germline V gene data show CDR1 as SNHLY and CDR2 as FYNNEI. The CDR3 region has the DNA TGTGCCAGCAGAAGGGACAGGGATACTCAGCCCCAGCATTTT. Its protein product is CASRRDRDTQPQHF.

The CDR3 sequence is CASSGQYNQPQHF. The CDR3 DNA reads TGTGCCAGCTCCGGACAGTACAATCAGCCCCAGCATTTT. The V call is TRBV18, the J call TRBJ1-5; the D gene is possibly TRBD1 (6 bases). Looked up from germline, CDR1 is KGHSH and CDR2 is LQKENI. CDR3 length: 13 residues. The V and J ends lost 6 bases and 3 bases respectively, with 9 bases between them.

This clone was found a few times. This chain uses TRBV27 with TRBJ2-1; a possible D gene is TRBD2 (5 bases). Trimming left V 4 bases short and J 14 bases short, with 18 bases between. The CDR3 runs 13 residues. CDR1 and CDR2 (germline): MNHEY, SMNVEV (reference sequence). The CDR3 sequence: CASSYFSGPGEFF. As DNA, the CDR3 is TGTGCCAGCAGTTACTTCTCCGGCCCCGGGGAGTTCTTC.

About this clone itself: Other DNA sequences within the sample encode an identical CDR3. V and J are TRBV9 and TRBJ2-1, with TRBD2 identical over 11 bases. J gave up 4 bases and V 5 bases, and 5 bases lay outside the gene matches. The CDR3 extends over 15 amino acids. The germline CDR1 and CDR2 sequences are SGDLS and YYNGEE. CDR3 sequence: CASSVTSGSYNEQFF. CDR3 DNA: TGTGCCAGCAGTGTTACTAGCGGGAGTTACAATGAGCAGTTCTTC.

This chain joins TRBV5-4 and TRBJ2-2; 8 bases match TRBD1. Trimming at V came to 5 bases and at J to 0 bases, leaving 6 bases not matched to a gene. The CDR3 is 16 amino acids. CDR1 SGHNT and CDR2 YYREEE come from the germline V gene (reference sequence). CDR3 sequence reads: CASSPWTGTNTGELFF. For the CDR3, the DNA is TGTGCCAGCAGTCCTTGGACAGGGACGAACACCGGGGAGCTGTTTTTT.

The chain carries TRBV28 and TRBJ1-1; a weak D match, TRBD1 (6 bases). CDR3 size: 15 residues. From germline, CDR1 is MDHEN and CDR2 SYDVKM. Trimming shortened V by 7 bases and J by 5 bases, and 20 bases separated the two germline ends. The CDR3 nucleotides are TGTGCCAGCACCTCCTCGGGGGGGCCAAGGACTGAAGCTTTCTTT. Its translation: CASTSSGGPRTEAFF.

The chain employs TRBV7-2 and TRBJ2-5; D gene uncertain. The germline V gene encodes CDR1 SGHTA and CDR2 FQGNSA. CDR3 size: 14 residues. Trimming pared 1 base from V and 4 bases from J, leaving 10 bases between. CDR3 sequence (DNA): TGTGCCAGCAGCTTAGAGTTGGTAACAGAGACCCAGTACTTC. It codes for CASSLELVTETQYF.

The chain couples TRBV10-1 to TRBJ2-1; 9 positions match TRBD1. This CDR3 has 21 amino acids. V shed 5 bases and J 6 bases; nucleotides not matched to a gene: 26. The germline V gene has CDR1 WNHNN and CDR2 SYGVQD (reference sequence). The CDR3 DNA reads TGCGCCAGCAGTCAGGAACCTCCCGGGACAGGGACCTTGGGAGGGGGCAATGAGCAGTTCTTC. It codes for CASSQEPPGTGTLGGGNEQFF.

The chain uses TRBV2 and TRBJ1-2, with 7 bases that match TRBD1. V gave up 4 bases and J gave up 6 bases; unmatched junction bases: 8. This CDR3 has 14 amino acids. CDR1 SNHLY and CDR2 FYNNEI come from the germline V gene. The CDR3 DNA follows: TGTGCCAGCAGTGCCATCCAGGGGGGCCATGGCTACACCTTC. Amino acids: CASSAIQGGHGYTF.

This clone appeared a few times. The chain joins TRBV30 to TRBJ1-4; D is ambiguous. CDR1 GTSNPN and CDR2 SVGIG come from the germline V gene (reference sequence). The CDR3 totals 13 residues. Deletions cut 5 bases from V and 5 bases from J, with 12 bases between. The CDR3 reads CAWATAGNEKLFF. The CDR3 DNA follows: TGTGCCTGGGCGACGGCCGGGAATGAAAAACTGTTTTTT.

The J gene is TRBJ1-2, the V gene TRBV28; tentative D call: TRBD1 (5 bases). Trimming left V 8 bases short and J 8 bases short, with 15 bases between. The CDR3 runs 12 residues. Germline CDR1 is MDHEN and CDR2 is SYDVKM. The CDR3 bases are TGTGCCAGCGGTACCTCGTGGGGGGGCTACACCTTC. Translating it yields CASGTSWGGYTF.

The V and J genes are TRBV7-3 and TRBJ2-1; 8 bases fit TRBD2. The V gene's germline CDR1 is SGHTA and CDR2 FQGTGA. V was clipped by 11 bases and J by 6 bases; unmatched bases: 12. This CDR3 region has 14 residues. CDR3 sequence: CARLVRLASNEQFF. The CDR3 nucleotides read TGTGCCCGTTTAGTACGACTAGCGTCCAATGAGCAGTTCTTC.

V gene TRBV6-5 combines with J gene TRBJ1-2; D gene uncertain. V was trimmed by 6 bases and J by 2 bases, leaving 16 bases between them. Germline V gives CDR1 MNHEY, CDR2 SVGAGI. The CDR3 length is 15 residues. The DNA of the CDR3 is TGTGCCAGCAGGCCCCTCCCCGGGGAAAACTATGGCTACACCTTC. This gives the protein CASRPLPGENYGYTF.

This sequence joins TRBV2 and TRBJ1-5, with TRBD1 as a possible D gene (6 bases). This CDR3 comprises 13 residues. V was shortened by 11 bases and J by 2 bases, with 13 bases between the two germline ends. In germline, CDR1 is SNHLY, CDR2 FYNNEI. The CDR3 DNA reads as TGTGCCGGGGGAGGGGGTGGCAATCAGCCCCAGCATTTT. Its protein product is CAGGGGGNQPQHF.

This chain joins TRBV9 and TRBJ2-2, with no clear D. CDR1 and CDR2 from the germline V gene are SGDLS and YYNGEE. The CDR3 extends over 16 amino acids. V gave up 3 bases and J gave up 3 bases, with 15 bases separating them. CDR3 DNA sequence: TGTGCCAGCAGCGCCCGACGGTCTCGCGACACCGGGGAGCTGTTTTTT. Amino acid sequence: CASSARRSRDTGELFF. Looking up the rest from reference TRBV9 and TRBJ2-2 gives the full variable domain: DSGVTQTPKHLITATGQRVTLRCSPRSGDLSVYWYQQSLDQGLQFLIQYYNGEERAKGNILERFSAQQFPDLHSELNLSSLELGDSALYFCASSARRSRDTGELFFGEGSRLTVL.

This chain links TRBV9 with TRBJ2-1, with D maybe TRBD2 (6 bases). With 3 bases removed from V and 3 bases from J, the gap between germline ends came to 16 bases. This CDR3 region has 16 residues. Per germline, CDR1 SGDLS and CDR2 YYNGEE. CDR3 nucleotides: TGTGCCAGCAGCGGGAAGATCGCTAGCGACTACAATGAGCAGTTCTTC. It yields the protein CASSGKIASDYNEQFF.

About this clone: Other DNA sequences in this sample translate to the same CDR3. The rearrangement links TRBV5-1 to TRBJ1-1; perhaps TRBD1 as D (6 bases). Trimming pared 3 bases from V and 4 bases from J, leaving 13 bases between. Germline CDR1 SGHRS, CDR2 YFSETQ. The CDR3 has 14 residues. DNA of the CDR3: TGCGCCAGCAGCTCAACAGGGCAGGGCACTGAAGCTTTCTTT. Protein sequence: CASSSTGQGTEAFF.

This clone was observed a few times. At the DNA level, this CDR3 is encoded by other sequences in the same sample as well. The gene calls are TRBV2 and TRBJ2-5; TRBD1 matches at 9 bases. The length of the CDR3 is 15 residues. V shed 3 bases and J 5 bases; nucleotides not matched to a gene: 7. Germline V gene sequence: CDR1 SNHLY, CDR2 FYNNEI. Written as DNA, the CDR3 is TGTGCCAGCAGTGATCGGGGACAGGGCGGTGAGACCCAGTACTTC. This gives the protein CASSDRGQGGETQYF.

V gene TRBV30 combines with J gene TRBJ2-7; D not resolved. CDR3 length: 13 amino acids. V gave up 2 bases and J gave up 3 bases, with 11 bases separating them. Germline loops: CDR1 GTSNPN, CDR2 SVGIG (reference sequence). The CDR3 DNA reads TGTGCCTGGAGTAAAGGGCCCCTCTACGAGCAGTACTTC. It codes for CAWSKGPLYEQYF.

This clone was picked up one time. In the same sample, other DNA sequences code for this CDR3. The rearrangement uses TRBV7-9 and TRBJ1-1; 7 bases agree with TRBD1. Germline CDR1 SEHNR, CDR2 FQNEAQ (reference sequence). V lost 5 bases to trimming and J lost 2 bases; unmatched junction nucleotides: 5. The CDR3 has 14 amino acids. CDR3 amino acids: CASSPTGVNTEAFF. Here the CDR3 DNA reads TGTGCCAGCAGCCCAACAGGGGTCAACACTGAAGCTTTCTTT. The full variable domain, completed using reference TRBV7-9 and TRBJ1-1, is DTGVSQNPRHKITKRGQNVTFRCDPISEHNRLYWYRQTLGQGPEFLTYFQNEAQLEKSRLLSDRFSAERPKGSFSTLEIQRTEQGDSAMYLCASSPTGVNTEAFFGQGTRLTVV.

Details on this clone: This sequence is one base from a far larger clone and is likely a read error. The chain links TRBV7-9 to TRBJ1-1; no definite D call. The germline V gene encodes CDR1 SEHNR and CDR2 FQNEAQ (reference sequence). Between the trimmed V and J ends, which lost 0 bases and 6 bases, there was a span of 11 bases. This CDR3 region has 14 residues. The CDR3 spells CASSLAGSHAEAFF. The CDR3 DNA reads TGTGCCAGCAGCTTAGCGGGCAGCCACGCTGAAGCTTTCTTT.

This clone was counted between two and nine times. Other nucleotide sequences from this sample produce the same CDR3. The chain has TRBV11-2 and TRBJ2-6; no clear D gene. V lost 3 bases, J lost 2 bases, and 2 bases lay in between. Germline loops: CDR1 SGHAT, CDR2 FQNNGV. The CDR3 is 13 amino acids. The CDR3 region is CASSFPGANVLTF. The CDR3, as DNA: TGTGCCAGCAGCTTCCCTGGGGCCAACGTCCTGACTTTC.

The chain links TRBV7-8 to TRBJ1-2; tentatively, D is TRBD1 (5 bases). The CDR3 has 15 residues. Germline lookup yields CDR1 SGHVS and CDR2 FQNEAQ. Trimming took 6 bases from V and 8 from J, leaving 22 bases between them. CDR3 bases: TGTGCCAGCAGTCTTAGCGGCAGGGCGAAGGGGGGCTACACCTTC. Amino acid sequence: CASSLSGRAKGGYTF.